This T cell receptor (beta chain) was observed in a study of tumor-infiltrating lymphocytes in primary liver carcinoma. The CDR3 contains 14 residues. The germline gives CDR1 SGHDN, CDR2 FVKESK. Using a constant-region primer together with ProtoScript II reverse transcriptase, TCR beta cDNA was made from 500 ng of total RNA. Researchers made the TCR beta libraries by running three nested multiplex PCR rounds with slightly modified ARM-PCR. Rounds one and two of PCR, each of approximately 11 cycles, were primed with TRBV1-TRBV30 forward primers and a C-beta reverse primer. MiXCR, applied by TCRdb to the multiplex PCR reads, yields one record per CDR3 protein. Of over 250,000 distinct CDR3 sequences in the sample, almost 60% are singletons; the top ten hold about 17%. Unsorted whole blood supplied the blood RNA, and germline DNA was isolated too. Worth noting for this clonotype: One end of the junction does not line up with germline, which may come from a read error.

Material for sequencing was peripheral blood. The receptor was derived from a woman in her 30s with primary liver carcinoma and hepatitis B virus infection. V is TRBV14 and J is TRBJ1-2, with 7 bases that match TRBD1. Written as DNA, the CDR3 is TGTGCCAGCGGCCAAGAGACAGGGAACTATGGCTACACCTTC. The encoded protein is CASGQETGNYGYTF.